This T cell receptor beta chain was identified during a study of CD8 T cells in Susac syndrome. The CDR3 is made up of 12 amino acids. In germline, CDR1 is GTSNPN, CDR2 SVGIG (reference sequence). V gave up 4 bases and J gave up 5 bases, with 10 bases separating them. RNA was extracted with the RNeasy kit, and a quantity of 0.5 to 1 ug was reverse transcribed using random hexamers. TCRdb independently ran MiXCR on the immunoSEQ multiplex PCR reads; one entry per CDR3 protein. Of 150,000 to 200,000 distinct CDR3 sequences in the sample, roughly 95% were seen once. Material for sequencing was CD4+ T cells from PBMCs. The receptor's source is a human donor with multiple sclerosis. The chain uses TRBV30 and TRBJ2-3, with D possibly being TRBD1 (6 bases). The CDR3 reads CAWTQGRDTQYF. The CDR3 DNA is TGTGCCTGGACGCAGGGGAGAGATACGCAGTATTTT. Together with reference TRBV30 and TRBJ2-3, the CDR3 gives the full variable domain: SQTIHQWPATLVQPVGSPLSLECTVEGTSNPNLYWYRQAAGRGLQLLFYSVGIGQISSEVPQNLSASRPQDRQFILSSKKLLLSDSGFYLCAWTQGRDTQYFGPGTRLTVL.